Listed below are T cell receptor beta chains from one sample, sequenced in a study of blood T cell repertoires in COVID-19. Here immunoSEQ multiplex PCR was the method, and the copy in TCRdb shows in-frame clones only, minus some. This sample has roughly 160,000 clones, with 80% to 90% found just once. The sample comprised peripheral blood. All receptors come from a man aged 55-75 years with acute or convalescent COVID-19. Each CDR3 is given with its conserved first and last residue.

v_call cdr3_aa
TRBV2 CASSGQGLLKETQYF
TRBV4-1 CASSQGDSLSGANVLTF
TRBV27 CASSLGDSYNEQFF
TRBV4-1 CASSQEPLEEVAGELFF
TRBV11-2 CASSLEQLQETQYF
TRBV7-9 CASSPAGGLLSGNTIYF
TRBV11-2 CASGGGTGYYNEQFF
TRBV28 CASSSIGTPNSPLHF
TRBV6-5 CASSPQGETQYF
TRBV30 CACGTGPLTDTQYF
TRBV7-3 CASSFGGSTDTQYF
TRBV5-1 CASGGGSSSPLHF
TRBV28 CASWTGGGNQPQHF
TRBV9 CASSPQDRGSSPLHF
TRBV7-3 CASSRGQSETQYF
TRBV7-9 CASSAQGAAGNTIYF
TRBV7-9 CASSLDRRNTEAFF
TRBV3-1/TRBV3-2 CASSGRGVDTQYF
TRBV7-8 CASSLTSGSADTQYF
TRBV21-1 CASSKREVSSYNSPLHF
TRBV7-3 CASSPRTSGRTYNEQFF
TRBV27 CASSPYRDTQGQKLFF
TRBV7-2 CASSLGLAGSGTGELFF
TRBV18 CASSPPAPSVSQETQYF
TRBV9 CASSRDRGQETQYF
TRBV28 CASSLPGLAGIGEQYF
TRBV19 CASSIVVASNQPQHF
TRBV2 CASWGQAETQYF
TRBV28 CASSSGVGRGNQPQHF
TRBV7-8 CASSPGRIRELNQPQHF
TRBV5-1 CASSRTKPLPQETQYF
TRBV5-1 CASSLYQATQYF
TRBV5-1 CASTLTPSETQYF
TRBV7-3 CASSSPSGRKDTQYF
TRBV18 CASAQGAGLTEAFF
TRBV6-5 CASSYGRGGYTF
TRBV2 CASSEFGETQYF
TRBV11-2 CASSTDRGLSYEQYF
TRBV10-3 CAISVGQLNYGYTF
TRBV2 CASRGQGVGTDTQYF
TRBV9 CASSVASRTYEQYF
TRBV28 CASSLAGGVSEQFF
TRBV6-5 CASSWGQGIQETQYF
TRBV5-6 CASSLGPTGDTQYF
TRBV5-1 CASSFRPNLGMNYNEQFF
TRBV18 CASSDIAGGDTQYF